The clone carrying this TCR beta chain was detected once. These data are taken from a study of blood T cell repertoires in COVID-19. Germline lookup yields CDR1 LGHDT and CDR2 YNNKEL (reference sequence). The CDR3 consists of 22 residues. V was clipped by 3 bases and J by 1 base; unmatched bases: 26. Repertoires were generated with immunoSEQ multiplex PCR, while TCRdb's copy carries only in-frame clones and drops some. Among approximately 180,000 clones listed, approximately 83% were seen once. This chain joins TRBV3-1 (or the pseudogene TRBV3-2) and TRBJ2-7, with 8 bases lining up with TRBD1. The receptor was isolated from a human donor with active or convalescent COVID-19. The donor label of this sample is uncertain. Sample: peripheral blood. The CDR3 sequence is CASSQDRATTSPTRFWSYEQYF. Written as DNA, the CDR3 is TGTGCCAGCAGCCAGGACAGGGCTACAACCAGCCCGACCAGGTTTTGGTCCTACGAGCAGTACTTC.